A selection of T cell receptor beta chains follows, all from one sample in a study of T cell responses to AZD1222 COVID-19 vaccine. TCRdb's copy holds only in-frame clones and misses some; the assay was immunoSEQ multiplex PCR. This table holds 150,000 to 200,000 clones, approximately 91% found once. The sample was peripheral blood, taken on day 0 of AZD1222 vaccination. The source of these receptors is an adult in good health. CDR3s include the opening cysteine and the closing phenylalanine or tryptophan. The order of the fields is J gene, V gene, D gene, clone size, CDR3 DNA, CDR3 protein. The D gene is left open where the match is weak. Clone size is not always given. Where it is, it says once, few, many or a class for expanded clones.

TRBJ2-1 TRBV11-3 NA once TGTGCCAGCAGTCAGGAGGGTAGCAGCAATGAGCAGTTCTTC CASSQEGSSNEQFF
TRBJ1-3 TRBV29-1 NA NA TGCAGCGCCACGACCGCATCTGGAAACACCATATATTTT CSATTASGNTIYF
TRBJ1-1 TRBV6-5 TRBD1 once TGTGCCAGCAGCCCCCAGACAGGGGATCTTGAAGCTTTCTTT CASSPQTGDLEAFF
TRBJ2-7 TRBV5-4 NA NA TGTGCCAGCAAAACCGGGACCGATTCCTACGAGCAGTACTTC CASKTGTDSYEQYF
TRBJ2-1 TRBV24-1 NA NA TGTGCCACCAGTGATTTAGGCAGGGACAATGAGCAGTTCTTC CATSDLGRDNEQFF
TRBJ1-2 TRBV15 TRBD1 NA TGTGCCACCAGCAGAGAAGGACAGGCCCTATCTGGCTACACCTTC CATSREGQALSGYTF
TRBJ2-1 TRBV4-1 TRBD1 NA TGCGCCAGCAGCCAAGAGGGGCAGGGGGCTTACAATGAGCAGTTCTTC CASSQEGQGAYNEQFF
TRBJ2-7 TRBV5-4 NA NA TGTGCCAGCAGTAGCAAGGACGGAGCTTACGAGCAGTACTTC CASSSKDGAYEQYF
TRBJ2-7 TRBV9 TRBD1 NA TGTGCCAGCAGCGTAGGTGGGACAGGCTCCTACGAGCAGTACTTC CASSVGGTGSYEQYF
TRBJ1-2 TRBV3-1/TRBV3-2 TRBD1 NA TGTGCCAGCAGCCAAAGACAGGGGATGGGCTACACCTTC CASSQRQGMGYTF
TRBJ2-3 TRBV7-3 NA NA TGTGCCAGCAGTACCGCAGGGAGCACAGATACGCAGTATTTT CASSTAGSTDTQYF
TRBJ2-5 TRBV18 NA NA TGTGCCAGCTCACCCGTGAGGGGTAGGGAGACCCAGTACTTC CASSPVRGRETQYF
TRBJ1-3 TRBV2 TRBD1 NA TGTGCCAGCAGCAGACAGGGCTCTGGAAACACCATATATTTT CASSRQGSGNTIYF
TRBJ1-5 TRBV28 TRBD1 NA TGTGCCAGCAGCGGACAGGGGGTATTAGAGCCCCAGCATTTT CASSGQGVLEPQHF
TRBJ1-1 TRBV5-6 NA NA TGTGCCAGCAGCGGGGGGAGCACTGAAGCTTTCTTT CASSGGSTEAFF
TRBJ1-1 TRBV20-1 NA NA TGCAGTGCTTCGGCGAACACTGAAGCTTTCTTT CSASANTEAFF
TRBJ2-7 TRBV4-1 TRBD2 NA TGCGCCAGCAGCCGTCACGTAGCGGGAGGGGATAGCTCCTACGAGCAGTACTTC CASSRHVAGGDSSYEQYF
TRBJ2-1 TRBV23-1 NA NA TGCGCCAGCAGTCAATCTGGCAGGGTTCATTTCTTC CASSQSGRVHFF
TRBJ1-1 TRBV2 NA NA TGTGCCACCAAAAGCCCGACAGGTCCTAAAGAAGCTTTCTTT CATKSPTGPKEAFF
TRBJ2-6 TRBV3-1/TRBV3-2 NA once TGTGCCAGCAGCCGCGGACGGGGGAGCTCTGGGGCCAACGTCCTGACTTTC CASSRGRGSSGANVLTF
TRBJ1-1 TRBV27 TRBD1 NA TGTGCCACCGGACCAGGGACAGCCGGGTCTGAAGCTTTCTTT CATGPGTAGSEAFF
TRBJ1-5 TRBV19 NA NA TGTGCCAGTAGTATCCGGCAGCCTGGGAGCAATCAGCCCCAGCATTTT CASSIRQPGSNQPQHF
TRBJ2-6 TRBV15 NA once TGTGCCACCAGCAGAGATAGGGGGTTGGGGGCCAACGTCCTGACTTTC CATSRDRGLGANVLTF
TRBJ1-1 TRBV19 NA NA TGTGCCAGTAGACCACAGGTAAACACTGAAGCTTTCTTT CASRPQVNTEAFF
TRBJ1-5 TRBV7-2 NA NA TGTGCCAGCAGCCCTTATAGCAATCAGCCCCAGCATTTT CASSPYSNQPQHF
TRBJ1-4 TRBV13 NA once TGTGCCAGCAGCTCCCGTGGGGGAAAGAGGGGTGAAAAACTGTTTTTT CASSSRGGKRGEKLFF
TRBJ1-2 TRBV28 TRBD1 NA TGTGCCAGTGGACAGGGTGGCTACACCTTC CASGQGGYTF
TRBJ1-5 TRBV19 NA NA TGTGCCTCGAGTGGGAATCAGCCCCAGCATTTT CASSGNQPQHF
TRBJ2-7 TRBV11-2 TRBD2 NA TGTGCCAGCAGCCCCGGACTAGACTCCTACGAGCAGTACTTC CASSPGLDSYEQYF
TRBJ1-1 TRBV5-1 TRBD1 NA TGCGCCAGCAGCTTGGACAGGGGGTGGCCTGAAGCTTTCTTT CASSLDRGWPEAFF
TRBJ1-1 TRBV5-1 TRBD1 NA TGCGCCAGCAGCTCGACAGGGAACCTGAACACTGAAGCTTTCTTT CASSSTGNLNTEAFF
TRBJ1-2 TRBV30 NA NA TGTGCCTGGAGAGGGACGGTTAACTATGGCTACACCTTC CAWRGTVNYGYTF
TRBJ1-2 TRBV29-1 NA NA TGCAGTGCCATAGTATGGCACTATGGCTACACCTTC CSAIVWHYGYTF
TRBJ1-6 TRBV28 TRBD1 NA TGTGCCAGCAGTACAGGGGGGGCCGGTTATAATTCACCCCTCCACTTT CASSTGGAGYNSPLHF
TRBJ2-7 TRBV27 NA NA TGTGCCAGCAGTTTTGCCCCCTCCTACGAGCAGTACTTC CASSFAPSYEQYF
TRBJ1-2 TRBV29-1 NA NA TGCAGCGTCGGTGACACTTACTACACCTTC CSVGDTYYTF
TRBJ1-2 TRBV29-1 NA NA TGCAGCGTTGGAAGTCAGCTTCTGGGCTACACCTTC CSVGSQLLGYTF
TRBJ1-1 TRBV9 NA NA TGTGCCAGCAGCGAAACGACAGGACGCACTGAAGCTTTCTTT CASSETTGRTEAFF
TRBJ1-2 TRBV5-1 NA NA TGCGCCAGCAGCTTTCGGACTGAAACGGACGATGGCTACACCTTC CASSFRTETDDGYTF
TRBJ1-6 TRBV7-2 NA NA TGTGCCAGCAGCCCACGAGGAGGGGCCAATAATTCACCCCTCCACTTT CASSPRGGANNSPLHF
TRBJ2-1 TRBV7-3 NA NA TGTGCCAGCAGCCGGGACGTGAGCTCCTACAATGAGCAGTTCTTC CASSRDVSSYNEQFF
TRBJ1-1 TRBV5-1 NA NA TGCGCCAGCAGCTTGGCGGCAGGGATGAACACTGAAGCTTTCTTT CASSLAAGMNTEAFF
TRBJ1-1 TRBV6-5 NA NA TGTGCCAGCAGTTACTTAACAGCAAACACTGAAGCTTTCTTT CASSYLTANTEAFF
TRBJ1-6 TRBV30 TRBD1 NA TGTGCCTGGAGTGCGACAGGGAAATGGAGTTCACCCCTCCACTTT CAWSATGKWSSPLHF
TRBJ1-1 TRBV11-2 NA NA TGTGCCAGCAGCTTAGGACAGACAGCCGTGTTTGATGAAGCTTTCTTT CASSLGQTAVFDEAFF
TRBJ2-7 TRBV27 TRBD1 NA TGTGCCAGCAGTCCCCACCGGACAGGCCTAAGGGAGCAGTACTTC CASSPHRTGLREQYF
TRBJ1-2 TRBV28 NA NA TGTGCCAGCCTCAAAGGGACCCAATACACCTTC CASLKGTQYTF
TRBJ2-1 TRBV5-1 NA NA TGCGCCAGCAGCTTGGGAATGTCAGGGAGCTCCTACAATGAGCAGTTCTTC CASSLGMSGSSYNEQFF
TRBJ1-1 TRBV5-1 NA NA TGCGCCAGCAGCTTGGGTCTCCCCTCGGATGAAGCTTTCTTT CASSLGLPSDEAFF
TRBJ1-3 TRBV3-1/TRBV3-2 TRBD1 NA TGTGCCAGCAGCCAAAGACAGGGAACTGGAAACACCATATATTTT CASSQRQGTGNTIYF
TRBJ2-5 TRBV5-1 NA NA TGCGCCAGCAGCTTTGGTAACGGGAAAGAGACCCAGTACTTC CASSFGNGKETQYF
TRBJ2-7 TRBV5-4 TRBD1 NA TGTGCCAGCAGCTCCGGGACAGGGCGCTACGAGCAGTACTTC CASSSGTGRYEQYF
TRBJ2-2 TRBV7-7 NA few TGTGCCAGCAGCTCAGACAGGAGCGGGGAGCTGTTTTTT CASSSDRSGELFF
TRBJ1-2 TRBV4-2 TRBD1 NA TGTGCCAGCAGCCAACAAGACAGGGGAGTACAGGGCTACACCTTC CASSQQDRGVQGYTF